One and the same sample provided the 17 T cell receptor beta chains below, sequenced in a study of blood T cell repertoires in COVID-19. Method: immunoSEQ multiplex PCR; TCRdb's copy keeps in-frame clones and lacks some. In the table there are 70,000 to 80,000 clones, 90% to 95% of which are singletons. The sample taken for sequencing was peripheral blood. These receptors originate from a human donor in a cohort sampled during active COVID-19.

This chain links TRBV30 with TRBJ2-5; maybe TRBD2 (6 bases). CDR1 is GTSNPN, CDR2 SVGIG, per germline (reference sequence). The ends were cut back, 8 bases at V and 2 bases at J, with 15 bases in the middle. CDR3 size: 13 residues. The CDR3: CATEGRRQETQYF. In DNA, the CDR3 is TGTGCCACGGAGGGGCGCAGGCAAGAGACCCAGTACTTC.

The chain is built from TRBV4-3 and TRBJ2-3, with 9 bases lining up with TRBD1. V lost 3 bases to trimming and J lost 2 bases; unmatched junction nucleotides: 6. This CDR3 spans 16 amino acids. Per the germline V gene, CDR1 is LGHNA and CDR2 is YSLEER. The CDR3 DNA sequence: TGCGCCAGCAGCCAGGAAGGGACAGGGTCCACAGATACGCAGTATTTT. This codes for CASSQEGTGSTDTQYF.

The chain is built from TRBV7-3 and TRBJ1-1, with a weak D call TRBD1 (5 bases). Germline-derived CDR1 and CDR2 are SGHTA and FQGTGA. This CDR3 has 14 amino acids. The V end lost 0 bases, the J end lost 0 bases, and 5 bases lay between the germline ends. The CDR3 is CASSLTGLNTEAFF. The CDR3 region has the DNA TGTGCCAGCAGCTTAACGGGGCTGAACACTGAAGCTTTCTTT.

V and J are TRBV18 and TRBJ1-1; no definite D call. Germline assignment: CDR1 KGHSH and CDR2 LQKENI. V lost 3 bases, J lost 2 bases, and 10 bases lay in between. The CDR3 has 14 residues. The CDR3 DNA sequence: TGTGCCAGCTCACCGACTAGCAGTAACACTGAAGCTTTCTTT. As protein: CASSPTSSNTEAFF.

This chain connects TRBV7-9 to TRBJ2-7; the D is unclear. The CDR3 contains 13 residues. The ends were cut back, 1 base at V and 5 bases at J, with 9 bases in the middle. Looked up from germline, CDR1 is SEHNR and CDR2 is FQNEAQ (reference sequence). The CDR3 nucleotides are TGTGCCAGCAGCTTAGTACCAAACAACGAGCAGTACTTC. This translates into CASSLVPNNEQYF. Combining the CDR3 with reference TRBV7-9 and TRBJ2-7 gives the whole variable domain DTGVSQNPRHKITKRGQNVTFRCDPISEHNRLYWYRQTLGQGPEFLTYFQNEAQLEKSRLLSDRFSAERPKGSFSTLEIQRTEQGDSAMYLCASSLVPNNEQYFGPGTRLTVT.

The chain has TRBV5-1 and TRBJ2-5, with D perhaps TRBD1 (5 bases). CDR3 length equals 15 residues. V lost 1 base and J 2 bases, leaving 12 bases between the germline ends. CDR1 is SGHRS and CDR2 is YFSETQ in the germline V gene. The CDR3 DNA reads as TGCGCCAGCAGCTTGTTCCAGGGCGAACAAGAGACCCAGTACTTC. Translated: CASSLFQGEQETQYF. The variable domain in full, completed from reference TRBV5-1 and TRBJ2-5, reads KAGVTQTPRYLIKTRGQQVTLSCSPISGHRSVSWYQQTPGQGLQFLFEYFSETQRNKGNFPGRFSGRQFSNSRSEMNVSTLELGDSALYLCASSLFQGEQETQYFGPGTRLLVL.

CDR3 loop: CASSGRQGGGTEAFF. CDR3 sequence (DNA): TGTGCCAGCAGTGGCAGACAGGGTGGGGGCACTGAAGCTTTCTTT. The chain carries TRBV2 and TRBJ1-1; TRBD1 agrees at 7 bases. This CDR3 is built from 15 residues. V lost 4 bases to trimming and J lost 4 bases; unmatched junction nucleotides: 9. Germline V gives CDR1 SNHLY, CDR2 FYNNEI.

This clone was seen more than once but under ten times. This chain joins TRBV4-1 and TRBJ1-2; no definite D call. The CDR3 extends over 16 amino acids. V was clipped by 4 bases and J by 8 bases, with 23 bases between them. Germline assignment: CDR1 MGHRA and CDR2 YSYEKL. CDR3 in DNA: TGCGCCAGCAGCCGCACCAACCTCGAAGAGGGATACGGCTACACCTTC. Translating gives CASSRTNLEEGYGYTF.

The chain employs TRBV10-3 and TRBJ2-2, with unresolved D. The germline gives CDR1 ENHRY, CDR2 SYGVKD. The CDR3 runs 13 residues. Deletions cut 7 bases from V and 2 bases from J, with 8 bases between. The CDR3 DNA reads TGTGCCATCATGAGTTTAAACACCGGGGAGCTGTTTTTT. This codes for CAIMSLNTGELFF.

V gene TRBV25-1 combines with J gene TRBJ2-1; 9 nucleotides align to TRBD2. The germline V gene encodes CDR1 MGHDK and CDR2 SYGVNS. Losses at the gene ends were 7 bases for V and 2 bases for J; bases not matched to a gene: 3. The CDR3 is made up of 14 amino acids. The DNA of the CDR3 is TGTGCCAGCACCTTAGCGGGGGCCTACAATGAGCAGTTCTTC. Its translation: CASTLAGAYNEQFF.

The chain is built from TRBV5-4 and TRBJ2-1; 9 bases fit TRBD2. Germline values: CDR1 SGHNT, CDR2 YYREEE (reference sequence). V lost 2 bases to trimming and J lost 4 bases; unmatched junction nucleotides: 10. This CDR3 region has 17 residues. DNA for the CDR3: TGTGCCAGCAGCTTAAAGCGGGGGGACTTCAATTACAATGAGCAGTTCTTC. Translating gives CASSLKRGDFNYNEQFF.

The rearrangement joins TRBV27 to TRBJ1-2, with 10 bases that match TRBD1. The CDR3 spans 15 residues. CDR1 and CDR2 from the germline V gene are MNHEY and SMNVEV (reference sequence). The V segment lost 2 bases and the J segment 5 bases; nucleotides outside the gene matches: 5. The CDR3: CASSLRQGAEYGYTF. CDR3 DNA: TGTGCCAGCAGTTTACGACAGGGGGCGGAATATGGCTACACCTTC.

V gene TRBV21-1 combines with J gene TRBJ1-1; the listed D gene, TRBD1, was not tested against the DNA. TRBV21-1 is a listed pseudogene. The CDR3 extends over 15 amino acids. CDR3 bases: TGTGCCAGCAAGTTGTCGGGACAGGGAGTCACTGAAGCTTTCTTT. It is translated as CASKLSGQGVTEAFF.

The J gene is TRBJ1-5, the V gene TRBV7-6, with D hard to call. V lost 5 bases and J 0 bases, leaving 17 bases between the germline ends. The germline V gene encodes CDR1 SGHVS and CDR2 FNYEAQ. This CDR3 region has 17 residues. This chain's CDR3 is CASSREKGPYSNQPQHF. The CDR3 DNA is TGTGCCAGCAGCCGGGAAAAGGGCCCTTATAGCAATCAGCCCCAGCATTTT.

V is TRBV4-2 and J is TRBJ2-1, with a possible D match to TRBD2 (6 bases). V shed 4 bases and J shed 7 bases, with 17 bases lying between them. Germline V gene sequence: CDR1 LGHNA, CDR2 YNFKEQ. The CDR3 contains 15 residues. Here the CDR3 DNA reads TGTGCCAGCAGCCTTAGCGGCGGTTTTTTAAATGAGCAGTTCTTC. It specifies CASSLSGGFLNEQFF.

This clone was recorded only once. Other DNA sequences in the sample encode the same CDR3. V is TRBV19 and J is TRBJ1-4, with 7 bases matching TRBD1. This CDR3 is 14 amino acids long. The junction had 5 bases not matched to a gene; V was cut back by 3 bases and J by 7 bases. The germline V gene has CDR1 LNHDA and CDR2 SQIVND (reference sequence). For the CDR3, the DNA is TGTGCCAGTAGTATCCGGCAGGGGGGTGAAAAACTGTTTTTT. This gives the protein CASSIRQGGEKLFF.

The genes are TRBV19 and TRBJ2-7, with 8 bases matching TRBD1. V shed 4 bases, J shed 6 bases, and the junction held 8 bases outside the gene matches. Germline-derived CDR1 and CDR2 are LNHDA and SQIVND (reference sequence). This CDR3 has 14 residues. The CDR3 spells CASSRQGSSGEQYF. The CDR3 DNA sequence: TGTGCCAGTAGTAGACAGGGGAGCTCGGGCGAGCAGTACTTC.